The sequence of this T cell receptor beta chain was determined in a study of metastatic and nonmetastatic thyroid tumors. On the study more broadly: Malignant thyroid and benign thyroid patients provided blood and tumor or nodule tissue whose repertoires were compared. Findings and caveats of the study: In both blood and tumor samples, TCR beta diversity was reported significantly higher for malignant than benign nodules.

Original processing notes: What underpinned the distant-metastasis classifier for papillary thyroid cancer was the set of CDR3 differences across clinicopathological groups. Using MiXCR, TCRdb re-called clones from the PCR reads. These V and J calls originate from TCRdb's pipeline instead of the authors' own analysis. The top ten hold 6.5% to 8.5% of the sample, which has 30,000 to 35,000 clones, approximately 19% seen once. The sample holds many counts of this clone. As yet, its antigen is unknown. CDR3 size: 14 residues. The V gene's germline CDR1 is SQVTM and CDR2 ANQGSEA. The junction had 8 bases not matched to a gene; V was cut back by 4 bases and J by 6 bases. There were no patients who had received any treatment before thyroid surgery.

This TCR derives from a female donor with papillary thyroid cancer or a benign thyroid nodule (not recorded which). Some clones in this sample may be carry-over from other donors' samples. Input material: blood. This chain uses TRBV29-1 with TRBJ2-1; 8 bases match TRBD1. The CDR3, as DNA: TGCAGCGTTGGAAGGGACAGGCGGTCCAATGAGCAGTTCTTC. Translated: CSVGRDRRSNEQFF.